Below are 13 T cell receptor beta chains sequenced from a single sample in a study of blood T cell repertoires in COVID-19. Clones were sequenced by immunoSEQ multiplex PCR, and TCRdb holds only the in-frame ones, with some missing. The sample includes 300,000 or so clones, 80% to 90% of them seen just once. The sequencing input was PBMCs or T cells enriched from blood (not recorded which). The receptors here all came from a young woman who had recovered from COVID-19.

The rearrangement uses TRBV6-5 and TRBJ2-7; TRBD1 matches at 10 bases. The CDR3 runs to 16 residues. The junction had 8 bases not matched to a gene; V was cut back by 4 bases and J by 2 bases. CDR1 is MNHEY, CDR2 SVGAGI, per germline. The CDR3 loop reads CASSWPDRGNTYEQYF. The CDR3 DNA follows: TGTGCCAGCAGTTGGCCGGACAGGGGGAACACCTACGAGCAGTACTTC.

The chain is built from TRBV2 and TRBJ1-2, with D possibly matching TRBD1 (6 bases). This CDR3 comprises 15 residues. Trimming cost V 6 bases and J 1 base, with 15 bases left between them. CDR1 SNHLY and CDR2 FYNNEI come from the germline V gene. The CDR3 is CASRTGTRINYGYTF. The CDR3 bases are TGTGCCAGCAGGACCGGGACAAGGATTAACTATGGCTACACCTTC.

The chain employs TRBV15 and TRBJ1-5, with 8 bases that match TRBD1. Germline V gives CDR1 LNHNV, CDR2 YYDKDF (reference sequence). CDR3 length: 15 residues. The J segment lost 4 bases and the V segment lost 5 bases, leaving 7 bases of the junction unmatched. The CDR3 bases are TGTGCCACCAGCCCCTGGACAGGGAGAAATCAGCCCCAGCATTTT. Translated, it gives CATSPWTGRNQPQHF.

A word on this clone: Other DNA sequences in this sample translate to the same CDR3. CDR3 sequence: CAWSVQGDTEAFF. The CDR3 DNA reads as TGTGCCTGGAGTGTACAGGGGGACACTGAAGCTTTCTTT. The V gene is TRBV30, the J gene TRBJ1-1, with 8 positions matching TRBD1. This CDR3 region has 13 residues. Germline V gene lookup returns CDR1 GTSNPN and CDR2 SVGIG (reference sequence). After removal of 0 bases from V and 3 bases from J, the junction contained 0 bases not matched to a gene.

The chain joins TRBV4-1 to TRBJ2-7, with a weak D call TRBD1 (6 bases). V lost 4 bases and J 5 bases, leaving 21 bases between the germline ends. The CDR3 spans 16 residues. Germline-derived CDR1 and CDR2 are MGHRA and YSYEKL. The CDR3 loop is CASSLLTAGAGDEQYF. The CDR3 DNA reads TGCGCCAGCAGCCTACTTACCGCAGGGGCGGGCGACGAGCAGTACTTC.

This sequence joins TRBV3-1 (or the pseudogene TRBV3-2) and TRBJ1-1; D not certain. The CDR3 has 14 residues. Germline V gene data show CDR1 as LGHDT and CDR2 as YNNKEL (reference sequence). V shed 2 bases and J shed 4 bases, with 11 bases lying between them. The DNA for the CDR3 is TGTGCCAGCAGCCAAAAGGCAGAGGGCACTGAAGCTTTCTTT. It codes for CASSQKAEGTEAFF.

The chain carries TRBV29-1 and TRBJ1-2; D perhaps matches TRBD1 (6 bases). The CDR3 is made up of 12 amino acids. Germline CDR1 reads SQVTM; CDR2 reads ANQGSEA. Trimming cost V 5 bases and J 7 bases, with 14 bases left between them. CDR3 bases: TGCAGCGTTCAGGGGCTCCCTTCTGGCTACACCTTC. It specifies CSVQGLPSGYTF.

The chain recombines TRBV5-5 with TRBJ2-5; 10 bases are a match to TRBD2. The germline V gene encodes CDR1 SGHKS and CDR2 YYEKEE (reference sequence). CDR3 length equals 16 residues. V shed 5 bases, J shed 0 bases, and the junction held 7 bases outside the gene matches. The CDR3 loop reads CASRKGLATYQETQYF. Here the CDR3 DNA reads TGTGCCAGCAGGAAGGGACTAGCGACGTACCAAGAGACCCAGTACTTC.

The gene calls are TRBV5-1 and TRBJ2-5, with 13 nucleotides matching TRBD2. Germline-derived CDR1 and CDR2 are SGHRS and YFSETQ. CDR3 size: 15 residues. Trimming took 7 bases from V and 2 from J; bases not matched to a gene: 5. The CDR3 DNA reads as TGCGCCAGCTTCGAGACTAGCGGGGGGCAAGAGACCCAGTACTTC. Amino acids: CASFETSGGQETQYF.

The chain joins TRBV9 to TRBJ2-7; 11 bases map to TRBD1. The CDR3 loop spans 16 amino acids. Germline CDR1 and CDR2: SGDLS and YYNGEE. Losses at the gene ends were 4 bases for V and 0 bases for J; bases not matched to a gene: 6. CDR3 loop: CASSLDGTGGSYEQYF. CDR3 nucleotides: TGTGCCAGCAGCCTAGACGGGACAGGGGGCTCCTACGAGCAGTACTTC.

This clone was recorded once. The chain carries TRBV6-5 and TRBJ1-1; D uncertain. Between the trimmed V and J ends, which lost 5 bases and 6 bases, there was a span of 13 bases. CDR1 and CDR2 (germline): MNHEY, SVGAGI. The CDR3 sequence is 13 residues long. CDR3 bases: TGTGCCAGCAGTAAATACAAGAGGGCTGAAGCTTTCTTT. Protein product: CASSKYKRAEAFF.

V is TRBV18 and J is TRBJ1-2; D ambiguous. Between the trimmed V and J ends, which lost 6 bases and 6 bases, there was a span of 20 bases. The CDR3 length is 15 residues. Germline V gene data show CDR1 as KGHSH and CDR2 as LQKENI. The CDR3 sequence is CASSPRFDSLDGYTF. Written as DNA, the CDR3 is TGTGCCAGCTCCCCCCGTTTCGACTCCCTGGATGGCTACACCTTC. The full variable domain, completed using reference TRBV18 and TRBJ1-2, is NAGVMQNPRHLVRRRGQEARLRCSPMKGHSHVYWYRQLPEEGLKFMVYLQKENIIDESGMPKERFSAEFPKEGPSILRIQQVVRGDSAAYFCASSPRFDSLDGYTFGSGTRLTVV.

The chain has TRBV27 and TRBJ2-7; D uncertain. Looked up from germline, CDR1 is MNHEY and CDR2 is SMNVEV (reference sequence). This CDR3 spans 13 amino acids. V lost 6 bases and J 7 bases, leaving 16 bases between the germline ends. CDR3 sequence reads: CASSSEFMLEQYF. The DNA of the CDR3 is TGTGCCAGCAGCTCGGAGTTCATGTTGGAGCAGTACTTC.